These T cell receptor beta chains were read from a single sample in a study of blood T cell repertoires in COVID-19. Sequencing was performed with immunoSEQ multiplex PCR; in TCRdb, only in-frame clones are kept and a portion is missing. The sample shows 110,000 to 150,000 clones, about 77% of them seen only once. Sequences were obtained from peripheral blood. The receptor source for this set is a man aged 55 to 69 with acute or convalescent COVID-19. CDR3s include the opening cysteine and the closing phenylalanine or tryptophan. The order of the fields is CDR3 protein, V gene, CDR3 length.

cdr3_aa: CASSSHRSVYF; v_call: TRBV27; cdr3_length: 11
cdr3_aa: CASSNGRTNEKLFF; v_call: TRBV5-1; cdr3_length: 14
cdr3_aa: CASSIGAGTYEQYF; v_call: TRBV19; cdr3_length: 14
cdr3_aa: CASSIAHGRANYGYTF; v_call: TRBV19; cdr3_length: 16
cdr3_aa: CASSSQGVNEKLFF; v_call: TRBV7-9; cdr3_length: 14
cdr3_aa: CATSASGYNEQFF; v_call: TRBV24-1; cdr3_length: 13
cdr3_aa: CAWSSRETQYF; v_call: TRBV30; cdr3_length: 11
cdr3_aa: CASTYSYEQYF; v_call: TRBV2; cdr3_length: 11
cdr3_aa: CASSRGGQGRETQYF; v_call: TRBV5-4; cdr3_length: 15
cdr3_aa: CASSLGTGVHSPLHF; v_call: TRBV27; cdr3_length: 15
cdr3_aa: CASSPSPEEQFF; v_call: TRBV27; cdr3_length: 12
cdr3_aa: CATSDFEAYLYF; v_call: TRBV24-1; cdr3_length: 12
cdr3_aa: CASILTGETQYF; v_call: TRBV6-5; cdr3_length: 12
cdr3_aa: CASSPPQPGLSTQYF; v_call: TRBV18; cdr3_length: 15
cdr3_aa: CASSYTGSYNSPLHF; v_call: TRBV6-5; cdr3_length: 15
cdr3_aa: CASSLGTSGSGNEQYF; v_call: TRBV7-9; cdr3_length: 16
cdr3_aa: CASSSTGPNQPQHF; v_call: TRBV27; cdr3_length: 14
cdr3_aa: CASSGTGERETQYF; v_call: TRBV18; cdr3_length: 14
cdr3_aa: CSAKGGDFLGF; v_call: TRBV20-1; cdr3_length: 11
cdr3_aa: CASSEAGDFSGELFF; v_call: TRBV18; cdr3_length: 15
cdr3_aa: CAISAFRENTEAFF; v_call: TRBV10-3; cdr3_length: 14
cdr3_aa: CASVAGGIQETQYF; v_call: TRBV5-1; cdr3_length: 14
cdr3_aa: CASRPGTGVEKLFF; v_call: TRBV27; cdr3_length: 14
cdr3_aa: CASTREGVSYNEQFF; v_call: TRBV7-6; cdr3_length: 15
cdr3_aa: CASSRTTGGVYGYTF; v_call: TRBV19; cdr3_length: 15
cdr3_aa: CASSVSRVGPSGNTIYF; v_call: TRBV11-2; cdr3_length: 17
cdr3_aa: CATSDYRDEQYF; v_call: TRBV24-1; cdr3_length: 12
cdr3_aa: CASSFTANYGYTF; v_call: TRBV6-5; cdr3_length: 13
cdr3_aa: CASSQNGAVGSTF; v_call: TRBV3-1/TRBV3-2; cdr3_length: 13